This entry describes one T cell receptor (beta chain). The CDR3 contains 16 residues. Trimming pared 0 bases from V and 3 bases from J, leaving 12 bases between. Looked up from germline, CDR1 is SGDLS and CDR2 is YYNGEE. These data come from a study of blood T cell repertoires in COVID-19. Study summary: Whether acute or convalescent, the COVID-19 samples came from the United States, Italy and Spain. T cells, B-cell-depleted T cells, or PBMCs supplied cDNA or gDNA.

In the study's own analysis: Nucleated cell counts were estimated from reference gene primer amplification. This table comes from immunoSEQ multiplex PCR, and its TCRdb copy is limited to in-frame clones, with some not included. V and J calls and clone size are copied from that table; D and trimming were computed from the DNA. This table has approximately 250,000 clones, 70% to 90% appearing once. The V call is TRBV9, the J call TRBJ2-2; TRBD1 is a possible D gene (7 bases). The sequencing sample was made of peripheral blood. This sequence was found in a man aged 50 or older with acute or convalescent COVID-19. The CDR3 DNA sequence: TGTGCCAGCAGCGTAGTTGGAGGGGGCTACACCGGGGAGCTGTTTTTT. Translating gives CASSVVGGGYTGELFF.